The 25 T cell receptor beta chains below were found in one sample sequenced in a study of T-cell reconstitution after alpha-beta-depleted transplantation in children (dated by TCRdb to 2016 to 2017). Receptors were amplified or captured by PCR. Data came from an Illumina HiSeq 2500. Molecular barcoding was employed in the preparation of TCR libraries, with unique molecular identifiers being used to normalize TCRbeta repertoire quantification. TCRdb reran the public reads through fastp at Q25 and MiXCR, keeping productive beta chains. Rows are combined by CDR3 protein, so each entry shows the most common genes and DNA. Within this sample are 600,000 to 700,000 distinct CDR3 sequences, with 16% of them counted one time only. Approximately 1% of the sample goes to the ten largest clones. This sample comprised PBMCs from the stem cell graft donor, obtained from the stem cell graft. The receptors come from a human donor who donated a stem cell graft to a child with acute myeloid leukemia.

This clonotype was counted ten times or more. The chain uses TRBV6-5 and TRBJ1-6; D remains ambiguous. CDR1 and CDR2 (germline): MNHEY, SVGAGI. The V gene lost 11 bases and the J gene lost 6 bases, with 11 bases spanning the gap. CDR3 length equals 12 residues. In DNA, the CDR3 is TGTGCCTCGGGGTTGGGTAATTCACCCCTCCACTTT. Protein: CASGLGNSPLHF.

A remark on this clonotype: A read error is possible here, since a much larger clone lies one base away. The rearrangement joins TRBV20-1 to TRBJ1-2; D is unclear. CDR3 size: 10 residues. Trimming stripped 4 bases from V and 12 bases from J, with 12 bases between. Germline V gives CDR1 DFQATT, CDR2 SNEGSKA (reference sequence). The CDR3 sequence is CSAIDLHDTF. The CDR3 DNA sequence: TGCAGTGCTATAGATCTGCACGACACCTTC.

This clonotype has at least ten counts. CDR3 coding DNA: TGCAGTGCTCCTCCAGCGGGGTGGGAGCAGTTCTTC. It yields the protein CSAPPAGWEQFF. The chain is built from TRBV20-1 and TRBJ2-1; 7 bases map to TRBD2. Germline CDR1 reads DFQATT; CDR2 reads SNEGSKA (reference sequence). The CDR3 sequence is 12 residues long. V lost 5 bases to trimming and J lost 10 bases; unmatched junction nucleotides: 8.

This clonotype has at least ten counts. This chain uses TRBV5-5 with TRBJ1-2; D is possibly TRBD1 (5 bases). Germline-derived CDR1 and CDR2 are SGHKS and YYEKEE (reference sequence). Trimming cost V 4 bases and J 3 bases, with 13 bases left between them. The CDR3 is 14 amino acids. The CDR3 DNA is TGTGCCAGCAGCGCCGACCAGGGATACTATGGCTACACCTTC. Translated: CASSADQGYYGYTF.

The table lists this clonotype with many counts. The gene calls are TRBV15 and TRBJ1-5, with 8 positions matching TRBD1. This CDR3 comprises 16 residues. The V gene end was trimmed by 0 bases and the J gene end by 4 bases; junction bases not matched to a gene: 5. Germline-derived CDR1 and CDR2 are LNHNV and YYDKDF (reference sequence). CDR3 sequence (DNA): TGTGCCACCAGCAGAGATAGACAGGGGATGAATCAGCCCCAGCATTTT. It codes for CATSRDRQGMNQPQHF.

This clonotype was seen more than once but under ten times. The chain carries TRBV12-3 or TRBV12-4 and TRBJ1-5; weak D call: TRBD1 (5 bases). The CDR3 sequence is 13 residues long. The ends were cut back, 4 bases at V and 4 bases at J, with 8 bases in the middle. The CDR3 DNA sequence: TGTGCCAGCAGTTGGGGGGGGAATCAGCCCCAGCATTTT. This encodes CASSWGGNQPQHF.

This CDR3 is CASSLGAGHYNEQFF. The CDR3 DNA follows: TGTGCCAGCAGCTTAGGAGCGGGGCACTACAATGAGCAGTTCTTC. The chain employs TRBV7-2 and TRBJ2-1; 7 nucleotides align to TRBD2. Germline loops: CDR1 SGHTA, CDR2 FQGNSA. There are 15 residues in the CDR3. V gave up 1 base and J gave up 3 bases; unmatched junction bases: 3.

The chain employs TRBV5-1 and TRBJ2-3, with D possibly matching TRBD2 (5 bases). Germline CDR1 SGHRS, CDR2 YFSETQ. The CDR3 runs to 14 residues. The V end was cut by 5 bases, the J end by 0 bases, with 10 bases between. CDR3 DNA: TGCGCCAGCAGTGGAGGAGATAGCACAGATACGCAGTATTTT. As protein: CASSGGDSTDTQYF.

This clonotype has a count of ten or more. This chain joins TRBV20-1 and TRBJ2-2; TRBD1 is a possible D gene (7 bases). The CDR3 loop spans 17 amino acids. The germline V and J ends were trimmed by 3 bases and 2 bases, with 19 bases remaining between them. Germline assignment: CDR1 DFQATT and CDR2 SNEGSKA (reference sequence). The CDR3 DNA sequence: TGCAGTGCTAGGTCCCGACGGGGGACAGCTAACACCGGGGAGCTGTTTTTT. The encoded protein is CSARSRRGTANTGELFF.

CDR3 coding DNA: TGTGCCAGCAGTTTGACAGGGGGCCTGGTCGGCGGGGAGCTGTTTTTT. As protein: CASSLTGGLVGGELFF. The chain recombines TRBV5-6 with TRBJ2-2, with TRBD1 identical over 10 bases. Trimming at V came to 5 bases and at J to 7 bases, leaving 11 bases not matched to a gene. CDR1 and CDR2 from the germline V gene are SGHDT and YYEEEE. The CDR3 is 16 residues long.

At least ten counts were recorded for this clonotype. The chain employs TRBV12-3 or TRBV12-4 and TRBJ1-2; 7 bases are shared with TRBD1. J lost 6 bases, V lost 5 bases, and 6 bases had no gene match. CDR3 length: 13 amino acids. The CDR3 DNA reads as TGTGCCAGCAGTCTACGACAGGGTAATGGCTACACCTTC. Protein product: CASSLRQGNGYTF.

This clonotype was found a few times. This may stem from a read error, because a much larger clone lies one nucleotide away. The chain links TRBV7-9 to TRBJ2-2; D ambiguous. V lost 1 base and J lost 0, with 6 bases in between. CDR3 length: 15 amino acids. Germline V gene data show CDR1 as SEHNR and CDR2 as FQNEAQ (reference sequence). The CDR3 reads CASSLGAPNTGELFF. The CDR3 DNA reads TGTGCCAGCAGCTTAGGGGCCCCGAACACCGGGGAGCTGTTTTTT.

This CDR3 is CSARDSSYRSGTDTQYF. In DNA, the CDR3 is TGCAGTGCTAGAGATAGTTCGTACCGTAGCGGGACAGATACGCAGTATTTT. J is TRBJ2-3 and V is TRBV20-1; 7 positions match TRBD2. From germline, CDR1 is DFQATT and CDR2 SNEGSKA (reference sequence). V shed 0 bases, J shed 3 bases, and the junction held 12 bases outside the gene matches. The CDR3 is made up of 17 amino acids.

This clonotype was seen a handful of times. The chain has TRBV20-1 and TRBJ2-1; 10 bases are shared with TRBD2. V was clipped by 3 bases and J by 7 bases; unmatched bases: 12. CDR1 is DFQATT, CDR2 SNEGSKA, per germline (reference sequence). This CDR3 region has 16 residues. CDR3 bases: TGCAGTGCTAGTCCCCCTGGGCTAGCGGGGGATAATGAGCAGTTCTTC. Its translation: CSASPPGLAGDNEQFF.

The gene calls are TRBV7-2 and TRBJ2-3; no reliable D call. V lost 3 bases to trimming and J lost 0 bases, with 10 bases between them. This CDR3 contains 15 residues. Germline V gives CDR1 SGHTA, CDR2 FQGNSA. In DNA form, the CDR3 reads TGTGCCAGCAGCTTTGATCAAGCAAGCACAGATACGCAGTATTTT. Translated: CASSFDQASTDTQYF.

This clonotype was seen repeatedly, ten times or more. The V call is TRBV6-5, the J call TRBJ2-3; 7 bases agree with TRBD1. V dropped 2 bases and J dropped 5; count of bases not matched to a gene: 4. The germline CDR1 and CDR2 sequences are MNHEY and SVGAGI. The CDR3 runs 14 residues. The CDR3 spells CASSYTGDQDTQYF. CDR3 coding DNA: TGTGCCAGCAGTTACACAGGGGATCAAGATACGCAGTATTTT.

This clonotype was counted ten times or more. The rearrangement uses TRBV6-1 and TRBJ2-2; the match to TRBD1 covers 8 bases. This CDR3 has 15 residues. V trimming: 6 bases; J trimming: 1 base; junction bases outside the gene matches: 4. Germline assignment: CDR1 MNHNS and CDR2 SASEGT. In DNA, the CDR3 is TGTGCCAGCAGGCAACAGGGGGTGAACACCGGGGAGCTGTTTTTT. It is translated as CASRQQGVNTGELFF.

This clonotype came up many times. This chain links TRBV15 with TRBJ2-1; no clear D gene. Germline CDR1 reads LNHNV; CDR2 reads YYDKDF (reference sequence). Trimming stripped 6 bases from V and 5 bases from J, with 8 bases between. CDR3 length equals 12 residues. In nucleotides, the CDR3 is TGTGCCACCAGTTACAGAGACAATGAGCAGTTCTTC. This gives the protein CATSYRDNEQFF.

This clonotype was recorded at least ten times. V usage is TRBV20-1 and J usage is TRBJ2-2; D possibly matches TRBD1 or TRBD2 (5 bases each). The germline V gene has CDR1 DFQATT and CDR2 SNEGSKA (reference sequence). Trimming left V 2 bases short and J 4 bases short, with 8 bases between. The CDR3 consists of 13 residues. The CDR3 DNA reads TGCAGTGCTAGACGGGACCCCACCGGGGAGCTGTTTTTT. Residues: CSARRDPTGELFF.

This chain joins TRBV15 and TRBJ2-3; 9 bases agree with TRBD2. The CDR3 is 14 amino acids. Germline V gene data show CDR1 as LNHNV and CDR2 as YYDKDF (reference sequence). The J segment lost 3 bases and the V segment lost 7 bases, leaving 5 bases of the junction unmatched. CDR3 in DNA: TGTGCCACCATTAGCGGGGGACAGACAGATACGCAGTATTTT. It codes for CATISGGQTDTQYF.

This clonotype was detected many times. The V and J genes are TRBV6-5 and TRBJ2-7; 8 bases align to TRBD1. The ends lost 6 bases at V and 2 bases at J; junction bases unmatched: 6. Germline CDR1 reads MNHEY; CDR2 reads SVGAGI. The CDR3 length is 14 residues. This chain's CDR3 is CASSQRTGTYEQYF. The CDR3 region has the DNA TGTGCCAGCAGCCAAAGGACAGGGACCTACGAGCAGTACTTC.

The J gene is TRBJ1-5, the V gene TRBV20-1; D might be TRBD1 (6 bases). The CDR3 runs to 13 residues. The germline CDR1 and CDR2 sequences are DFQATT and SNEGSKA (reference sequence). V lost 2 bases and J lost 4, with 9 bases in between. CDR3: CSARLQGNQPQHF. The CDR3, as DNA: TGCAGTGCTAGACTACAGGGTAATCAGCCCCAGCATTTT.

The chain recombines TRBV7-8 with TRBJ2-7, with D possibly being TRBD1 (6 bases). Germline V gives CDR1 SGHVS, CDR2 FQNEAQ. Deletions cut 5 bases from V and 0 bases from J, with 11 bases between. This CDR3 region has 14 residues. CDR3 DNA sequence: TGTGCCAGCAGCCTAAAGACAGGCTCCTACGAGCAGTACTTC. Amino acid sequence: CASSLKTGSYEQYF.

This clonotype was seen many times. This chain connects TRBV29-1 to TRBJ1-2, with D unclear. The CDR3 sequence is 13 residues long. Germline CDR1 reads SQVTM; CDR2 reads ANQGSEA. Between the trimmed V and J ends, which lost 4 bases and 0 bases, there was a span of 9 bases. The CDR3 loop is CSVVGSANYGYTF. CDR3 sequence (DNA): TGCAGCGTTGTCGGGAGTGCTAACTATGGCTACACCTTC.

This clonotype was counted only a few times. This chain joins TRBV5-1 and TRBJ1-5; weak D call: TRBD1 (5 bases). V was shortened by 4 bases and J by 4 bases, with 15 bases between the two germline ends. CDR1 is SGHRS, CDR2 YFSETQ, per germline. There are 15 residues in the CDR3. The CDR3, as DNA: TGCGCCAGCAGCCCAGCCGGGACGAATAATCAGCCCCAGCATTTT. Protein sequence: CASSPAGTNNQPQHF.